The 25 T cell receptor beta chains given below trace back to one sample, sequenced in a study of CD8+ T cells in alopecia areata. Extracted RNA was reverse transcribed into cDNA, the sequencing template. Some clones are missing from TCRdb's copy, which holds only in-frame ones; the method was immunoSEQ multiplex PCR. The sample holds some 150,000 clones, 40% to 60% seen once. Sample: CD8+ T cells sorted from blood, taken at week 0. These TCRs come from a human donor with alopecia areata.

The sample holds a few counts of this clone. The rearrangement links TRBV7-6 to TRBJ2-7, with a tentative D call TRBD2 (5 bases). The V gene lost 5 bases and the J gene lost 2 bases, with 13 bases spanning the gap. Germline-derived CDR1 and CDR2 are SGHVS and FNYEAQ. CDR3 length equals 14 residues. CDR3 protein: CASSASGAAYEQYF. CDR3 nucleotides: TGTGCCAGCAGCGCCAGCGGCGCGGCCTACGAGCAGTACTTC.

The chain has TRBV13 and TRBJ2-5; 7 bases fit TRBD1. V lost 5 bases to trimming and J lost 5 bases; unmatched junction nucleotides: 5. CDR3 size: 13 residues. Per germline, CDR1 PRHDT and CDR2 FYEKMQ (reference sequence). The CDR3 loop reads CASSEGGGETQYF. Written as DNA, the CDR3 is TGTGCCAGCAGCGAAGGGGGCGGTGAGACCCAGTACTTC.

This clone has a handful of counts. The genes are TRBV11-2 and TRBJ2-3, with D perhaps matching TRBD2 (6 bases). V lost 3 bases and J 4 bases, leaving 11 bases between the germline ends. The CDR3 length is 14 residues. In germline, CDR1 is SGHAT, CDR2 FQNNGV. The CDR3 sequence: CASSLLTRADTQYF. For the CDR3, the DNA is TGTGCCAGCAGCTTGTTGACTAGAGCAGATACGCAGTATTTT. Looking up the rest from reference TRBV11-2 and TRBJ2-3 gives the full variable domain: EAGVAQSPRYKIIEKRQSVAFWCNPISGHATLYWYQQILGQGPKLLIQFQNNGVVDDSQLPKDRFSAERLKGVDSTLKIQPAKLEDSAVYLCASSLLTRADTQYFGPGTRLTVL.

The chain is built from TRBV28 and TRBJ1-2; D gene unclear. From germline, CDR1 is MDHEN and CDR2 SYDVKM. This CDR3 region has 15 residues. The ends were cut back, 5 bases at V and 4 bases at J, with 17 bases in the middle. The DNA of the CDR3 is TGTGCCAGCAGTCCCCTGGACGGGGTGGGCTATGGCTACACCTTC. Its translation: CASSPLDGVGYGYTF.

The rearrangement joins TRBV11-2 to TRBJ1-2; 9 bases line up with TRBD1. The length of the CDR3 is 12 residues. The ends lost 1 base at V and 10 bases at J; junction bases unmatched: 1. From germline, CDR1 is SGHAT and CDR2 FQNNGV. CDR3: CASSLGDRAYTF. The CDR3 nucleotides are TGTGCCAGCAGCTTAGGGGACAGGGCCTACACCTTC.

V gene TRBV30 combines with J gene TRBJ2-7; tentative D call: TRBD2 (6 bases). V was clipped by 1 base and J by 4 bases, with 14 bases between them. Germline-derived CDR1 and CDR2 are GTSNPN and SVGIG (reference sequence). The CDR3 has 14 amino acids. CDR3 amino acids: CAWSGTVGGYEQYF. DNA of the CDR3: TGTGCCTGGAGTGGGACGGTGGGGGGATACGAGCAGTACTTC.

This clone appeared a few times. CDR3 sequence: CASSSRQGFDEQYF. CDR3 bases: TGTGCCAGCAGCTCGAGACAGGGTTTCGATGAGCAGTACTTC. The chain employs TRBV13 and TRBJ2-7; TRBD1 aligns across 7 bases. The V and J ends lost 4 bases and 7 bases, in that order; junction bases with no gene match: 10. In germline, CDR1 is PRHDT, CDR2 FYEKMQ (reference sequence). The CDR3 loop spans 14 amino acids.

The chain has TRBV9 and TRBJ2-4, with D perhaps matching TRBD1 (7 bases). The CDR3 is 14 residues long. V was trimmed by 2 bases and J by 6 bases, leaving 12 bases between them. In germline, CDR1 is SGDLS, CDR2 YYNGEE. In DNA, the CDR3 is TGTGCCAGCAGCGTGGGTCAGGGGGGAAACATTCAGTACTTC. It is translated as CASSVGQGGNIQYF.

The sample holds a few counts of this clone. The rearrangement uses TRBV7-2 and TRBJ2-5; D is ambiguous. Per the germline V gene, CDR1 is SGHTA and CDR2 is FQGNSA. V lost 1 base to trimming and J lost 5 bases, with 8 bases between them. This CDR3 spans 13 amino acids. The CDR3 DNA reads TGTGCCAGCAGCTTAGAGGGTGATGAGACCCAGTACTTC. It yields the protein CASSLEGDETQYF.

A few counts support this clone. V gene TRBV7-3 combines with J gene TRBJ2-1, with TRBD2 as a possible D gene (5 bases). Germline V gene sequence: CDR1 SGHTA, CDR2 FQGTGA. The V gene lost 5 bases and the J gene lost 10 bases, with 15 bases spanning the gap. This CDR3 has 13 amino acids. The CDR3 loop reads CASSEVRGREQFF. For the CDR3, the DNA is TGTGCCAGCAGCGAGGTACGGGGTCGGGAGCAGTTCTTC.

This clone has more than one count but fewer than ten. The chain carries TRBV29-1 and TRBJ2-7, with D perhaps matching TRBD1 (5 bases). Germline CDR1 SQVTM, CDR2 ANQGSEA. This CDR3 is built from 18 residues. Trimming took off 3 bases at V and 0 bases at J, with 24 bases between the two ends. Here the CDR3 DNA reads TGCAGCGTTGATGTTCCCACCGCCGCAGGGTGGGGCTCCTACGAGCAGTACTTC. This encodes CSVDVPTAAGWGSYEQYF.

In this sample, this clone turned up a few times. The J gene is TRBJ1-2, the V gene TRBV13, with D possibly TRBD1 on 5 matching bases. The length of the CDR3 is 14 residues. The germline V gene has CDR1 PRHDT and CDR2 FYEKMQ (reference sequence). V was clipped by 5 bases and J by 3 bases, with 13 bases between them. The CDR3 DNA reads as TGTGCCAGCAGCCCAAGGGGTCGCGACTATGGCTACACCTTC. Protein: CASSPRGRDYGYTF.

V gene TRBV7-2 combines with J gene TRBJ1-1; possible D gene TRBD1, 5 bases. Between the trimmed V and J ends, which lost 2 bases and 2 bases, there was a span of 12 bases. The CDR3 is made up of 15 amino acids. Germline V gives CDR1 SGHTA, CDR2 FQGNSA. CDR3 protein: CASSLSVRVNTEAFF. CDR3 DNA sequence: TGTGCCAGCAGCTTATCGGTCAGGGTTAACACTGAAGCTTTCTTT.

The table lists this clone with a few counts. V is TRBV4-1 and J is TRBJ2-6; no clear D. The CDR3 loop spans 13 amino acids. Per the germline V gene, CDR1 is MGHRA and CDR2 is YSYEKL. Between the trimmed V and J ends, which lost 1 base and 11 bases, there was a span of 9 bases. This CDR3 reads CASSQGALDVLTF. The CDR3 nucleotides read TGCGCCAGCAGCCAAGGGGCCTTAGACGTCCTGACTTTC.

The chain recombines TRBV11-1 with TRBJ2-1; 7 bases are a match to TRBD1. The CDR3 length is 15 residues. Germline V gene sequence: CDR1 SGHAT, CDR2 FQDESV (reference sequence). The V and J ends lost 5 bases and 1 base, in that order; junction bases with no gene match: 5. The DNA for the CDR3 is TGTGCCAGCAGCGCAGACAGGGATTCCTACAATGAGCAGTTCTTC. It encodes CASSADRDSYNEQFF.

This clone was seen more than once but under ten times. The rearrangement joins TRBV7-9 to TRBJ1-4; 11 bases fit TRBD1. This CDR3 spans 14 amino acids. Germline V lookup: CDR1 SEHNR, CDR2 FQNEAQ (reference sequence). V lost 5 bases and J lost 7; bases outside the gene matches: 3. The CDR3 here is CASSGTGGREKLFF. The CDR3 bases are TGTGCCAGCAGCGGGACAGGGGGACGTGAAAAACTGTTTTTT.

CDR3 sequence (DNA): TGTGCCAGTATAAATGAGGGGAATCTGTACACTGAAGCTTTCTTT. Its translation: CASINEGNLYTEAFF. The V gene is TRBV19, the J gene TRBJ1-1; TRBD1 might be the D (5 bases). CDR1 is LNHDA, CDR2 SQIVND, per germline (reference sequence). V lost 7 bases to trimming and J lost 3 bases, with 18 bases between them. The CDR3 contains 15 residues.

In this sample, this clone turned up a few times. V is TRBV4-1 and J is TRBJ2-7; 10 bases are shared with TRBD1. The CDR3 runs 16 residues. V lost 0 bases and J lost 5; bases outside the gene matches: 7. The V gene's germline CDR1 is MGHRA and CDR2 YSYEKL. The CDR3 bases are TGCGCCAGCAGCCAAGAAGCCCGACAGGGGGCCGACGAGCAGTACTTC. Translating gives CASSQEARQGADEQYF.

A few counts support this clone. J is TRBJ1-1 and V is TRBV19; unclear D gene. V gave up 4 bases and J gave up 4 bases, with 10 bases separating them. Germline assignment: CDR1 LNHDA and CDR2 SQIVND (reference sequence). The CDR3 runs to 13 residues. The CDR3 coding sequence is TGTGCCAGTAGTACAAGAGGAACCACTGAAGCTTTCTTT. It translates to CASSTRGTTEAFF.

This sequence joins TRBV18 and TRBJ1-1; D not certain. The CDR3 spans 14 residues. CDR1 KGHSH and CDR2 LQKENI come from the germline V gene. V was cut by 4 bases and J by 1 base, with 10 bases left in between. Written as DNA, the CDR3 is TGTGCCAGCTCACTGAGTGAGGGGAACACTGAAGCTTTCTTT. Its protein is CASSLSEGNTEAFF.

Worth noting for this clone: The sample holds other DNA sequences that translate to the same CDR3. The chain carries TRBV13 and TRBJ2-5; 10 nucleotides line up with TRBD2. From germline, CDR1 is PRHDT and CDR2 FYEKMQ (reference sequence). Trimming at V came to 4 bases and at J to 4 bases, leaving 3 bases not matched to a gene. The CDR3 loop spans 14 amino acids. The chain's CDR3 is CASSSSGGGETQYF. CDR3 nucleotides: TGTGCCAGCAGCTCTAGCGGGGGCGGAGAGACCCAGTACTTC. Looking up the rest from reference TRBV13 and TRBJ2-5 gives the full variable domain: AAGVIQSPRHLIKEKRETATLKCYPIPRHDTVYWYQQGPGQDPQFLISFYEKMQSDKGSIPDRFSAQQFSDYHSELNMSSLELGDSALYFCASSSSGGGETQYFGPGTRLLVL.

The chain has TRBV30 and TRBJ1-2; no clear D gene. V was shortened by 3 bases and J by 8 bases, with 19 bases between the two germline ends. This CDR3 comprises 14 residues. Per germline, CDR1 GTSNPN and CDR2 SVGIG (reference sequence). CDR3 protein: CAWSLSRPVEGYTF. The CDR3 bases are TGTGCCTGGAGCCTAAGTCGGCCCGTGGAAGGCTACACCTTC.

In its sample, this clone was seen a few times. The chain carries TRBV29-1 and TRBJ2-5; D is unresolved. V shed 4 bases and J shed 3 bases, with 9 bases lying between them. This CDR3 comprises 12 residues. The V gene's germline CDR1 is SQVTM and CDR2 ANQGSEA. CDR3 amino acids: CSVVGGEETQYF. The CDR3 nucleotides are TGCAGCGTTGTGGGCGGCGAAGAGACCCAGTACTTC. The entire variable domain, with the rest obtained from reference TRBV29-1 and TRBJ2-5, is as follows: SAVISQKPSRDICQRGTSLTIQCQVDSQVTMMFWYRQQPGQSLTLIATANQGSEATYESGFVIDKFPISRPNLTFSTLTVSNMSPEDSSIYLCSVVGGEETQYFGPGTRLLVL.

V gene TRBV29-1 combines with J gene TRBJ1-1, with D possibly TRBD1 on 5 matching bases. V lost 1 base, J lost 3 bases, and 21 bases lay in between. The CDR3 covers 17 residues. CDR1 is SQVTM and CDR2 is ANQGSEA in the germline V gene. The CDR3 DNA sequence: TGCAGCGTTGAAGCTTCAGAATCACCGGGGGTGGACACTGAAGCTTTCTTT. This codes for CSVEASESPGVDTEAFF.

This clone was seen only a few times. The chain couples TRBV13 to TRBJ1-3, with D unresolved. Trimming removed 2 bases from V and 6 bases from J, with 8 bases in between. Germline values: CDR1 PRHDT, CDR2 FYEKMQ (reference sequence). The CDR3 sequence is 13 residues long. CDR3 coding DNA: TGTGCCAGCAGCTTACCGGCAGAAAACACCATATATTTT. Protein sequence: CASSLPAENTIYF.